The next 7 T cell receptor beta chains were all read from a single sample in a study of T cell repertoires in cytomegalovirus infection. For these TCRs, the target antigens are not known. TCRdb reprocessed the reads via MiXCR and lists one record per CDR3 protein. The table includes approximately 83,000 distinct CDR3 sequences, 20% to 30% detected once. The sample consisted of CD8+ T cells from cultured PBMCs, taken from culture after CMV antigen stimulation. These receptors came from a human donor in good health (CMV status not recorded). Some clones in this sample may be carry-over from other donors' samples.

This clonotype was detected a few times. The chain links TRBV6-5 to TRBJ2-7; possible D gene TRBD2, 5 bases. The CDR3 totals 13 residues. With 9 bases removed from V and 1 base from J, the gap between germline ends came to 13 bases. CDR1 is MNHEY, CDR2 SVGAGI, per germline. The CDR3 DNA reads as TGTGCCAGTTCCTCCGGGGTTTCCTACGAGCAGTACTTC. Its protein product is CASSSGVSYEQYF.

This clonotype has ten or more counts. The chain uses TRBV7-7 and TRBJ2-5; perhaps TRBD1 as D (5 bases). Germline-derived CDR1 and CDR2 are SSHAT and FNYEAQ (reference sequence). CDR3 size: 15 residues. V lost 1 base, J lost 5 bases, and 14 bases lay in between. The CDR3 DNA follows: TGTGCCAGCAGCTTAGATGCAGGGTTGGCGGAGACCCAGTACTTC. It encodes CASSLDAGLAETQYF.

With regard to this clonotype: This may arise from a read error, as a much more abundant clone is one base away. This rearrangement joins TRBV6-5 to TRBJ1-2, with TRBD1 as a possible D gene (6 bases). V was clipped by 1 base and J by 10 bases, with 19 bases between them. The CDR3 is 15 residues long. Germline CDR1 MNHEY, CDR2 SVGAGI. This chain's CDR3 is CASSYWGARGFDYTF. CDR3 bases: TGTGCCAGCAGTTACTGGGGGGCGCGGGGATTCGACTACACCTTC.

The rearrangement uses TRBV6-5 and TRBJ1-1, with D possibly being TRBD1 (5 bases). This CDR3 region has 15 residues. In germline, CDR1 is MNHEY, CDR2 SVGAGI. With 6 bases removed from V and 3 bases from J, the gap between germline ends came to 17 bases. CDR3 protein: CASRNQGGRDTEAFF. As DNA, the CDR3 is TGTGCCAGCAGAAACCAGGGCGGACGGGACACTGAAGCTTTCTTT.

The CDR3 nucleotides are TGTGCCAGCACCCCTAGCGGGAGATACAATGAGCAGTTCTTC. It encodes CASTPSGRYNEQFF. The J gene is TRBJ2-1, the V gene TRBV6-6, with 10 bases lining up with TRBD2. Germline V gene sequence: CDR1 MNHNY, CDR2 SVGAGI (reference sequence). The CDR3 runs to 14 residues. The J segment lost 4 bases and the V segment lost 7 bases, leaving 4 bases of the junction unmatched.

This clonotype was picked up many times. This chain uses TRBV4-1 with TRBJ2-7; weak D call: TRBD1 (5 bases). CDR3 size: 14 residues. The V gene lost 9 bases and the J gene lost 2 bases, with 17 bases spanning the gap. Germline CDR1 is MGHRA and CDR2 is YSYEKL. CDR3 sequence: CASKRGVLAYEQYF. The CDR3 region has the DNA TGCGCCAGTAAAAGGGGCGTCCTCGCCTACGAGCAGTACTTC.

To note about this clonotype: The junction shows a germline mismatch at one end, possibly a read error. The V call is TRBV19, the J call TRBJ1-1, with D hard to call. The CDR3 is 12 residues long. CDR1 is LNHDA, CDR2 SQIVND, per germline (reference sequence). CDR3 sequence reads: CASRIGATEAFF. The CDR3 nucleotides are TGTGCCAGTAGGATAGGCGCCACTGAAGCTTTCTTT.